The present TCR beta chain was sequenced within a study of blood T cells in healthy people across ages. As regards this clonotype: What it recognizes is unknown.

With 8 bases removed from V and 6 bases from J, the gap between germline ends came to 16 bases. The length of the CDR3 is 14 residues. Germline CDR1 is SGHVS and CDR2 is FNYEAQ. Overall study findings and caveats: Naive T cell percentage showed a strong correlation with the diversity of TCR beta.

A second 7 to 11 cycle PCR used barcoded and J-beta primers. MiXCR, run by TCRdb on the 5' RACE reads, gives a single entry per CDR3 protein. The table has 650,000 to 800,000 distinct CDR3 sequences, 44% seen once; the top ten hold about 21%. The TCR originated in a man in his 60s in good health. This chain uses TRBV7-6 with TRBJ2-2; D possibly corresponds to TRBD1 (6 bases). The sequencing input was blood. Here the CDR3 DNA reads TGTGCCAGCGGGGGCAGTACAAGTCCCGGGGAGCTGTTTTTT. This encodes CASGGSTSPGELFF. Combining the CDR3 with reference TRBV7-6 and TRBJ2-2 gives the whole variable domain GAGVSQSPRYKVTKRGQDVALRCDPISGHVSLYWYRQALGQGPEFLTYFNYEAQQDKSGLPNDRFSAERPEGSISTLTIQRTEQRDSAMYRCASGGSTSPGELFFGEGSRLTVL.